This T cell receptor beta chain emerged from a study of cytotoxic CD8 clonotypes in ibrutinib-treated CLL (dated by TCRdb to about 2021). Describing the broader study: The cohort included about 15 treatment-naive and eleven to twelve relapsed/refractory patients; about 18 were IGHV unmutated. Cryopreserved peripheral blood mononuclear cells were obtained prior to treatment, at the time of response, and at either disease progression or sustained remission. The response samples were drawn at a median of around eleven months into treatment, with a range of about 6 to 36 months. Responses were partial in approximately 24 patients and complete in 2; after median about 5.5 years follow-up, roughly 14 stayed in remission and some twelve progressed. Patients were still on ibrutinib when every remission and progressive disease sample was collected. Longitudinal samples were obtainable from about 30% of the 86 participants in the trial. On average, each sample yielded 255,043 productive templates and 85,000 to 95,000 productive rearrangements.

Concerning this clone: Its antigen has not been determined. The sample holds no much larger clone one base away, and base qualities are not on file.

On a MiSeq, deep resolution sequencing aimed for a depth between 1 in 1 million and 1 in 200,000 T cells, with each clonotype covered around 10x on average. The immunoSEQ hsTCRB Kit was used to generate the TCR beta libraries. The study's own analysis went as follows. ImmunoSEQ Data Assistant and ImmunoSEQ Analyzer were used for data analysis, and V, D and J genes were assigned according to IMGT definitions. Clonality, which ranges from 0 to 1, was calculated as one minus the normalized Shannon entropy of productive rearrangement frequencies. Only overrepresented clonotypes making up at least 0.05% of each patient's repertoire were included in the public clonotype analysis. Some 13 age-matched healthy donor repertoires from immuneACCESS served as clonality controls. TCRdb stores this immuneACCESS table with in-frame sequences only. Part of the clones is absent; in the studies checked, under half of the shortfall reflects unresolved V genes, and no reason is known for the rest. V, J and clone size reflect that table, while D and trimming were determined from the DNA. The sample yields 250,000 to 350,000 clones; about 72% were counted once. Roughly 5.7% of the sample rests with the top ten.

Study-wide conclusions, independent of this receptor: Public clonotypes were rare and either shrank or stayed stable during treatment, and the rise in clonality at ibrutinib response reflected expansion of private clonotypes. Lymph node repertoires were not examined, and the timing of sampling was not matched between patients in sustained remission and those whose disease progressed. Clonality increased at ibrutinib response, stayed stable in sustained remission, and fell back toward baseline at progression. At baseline, clonality was higher than in age-matched healthy donors and showed a strong correlation with circulating CD8+ T-cell counts.

This sample's time point label indicates: progressive disease on ibrutinib. Roughly 2.2 micrograms of genomic DNA were extracted from cryopreserved PBMCs for TCR beta library preparation. Longitudinal blood samples from CLL patients on ibrutinib monotherapy were analyzed using high-throughput TCR beta sequencing. The patients took part in an open-label, single-center phase 2 trial of ibrutinib monotherapy. CDR1 and CDR2 (LNHDA, SQIVND) derive from the germline V gene (reference sequence). Taken from cysteine to phenylalanine, the CDR3 has 15 residues. Just CDR3 DNA is preserved here, 45 bases in frame from base 1. The junction shows trimming of 3 bases on V and 2 bases on J, plus 12 bases between the germline ends.

The sequence was obtained from a human donor with chronic lymphocytic leukemia. This sample comprised PBMCs, obtained at disease progression, from a patient treated with ibrutinib. Recombination joined TRBV19 with TRBJ2-3; TRBD1 could be the D gene, as 5 bases match. The CDR3 amino acid sequence is: CASSMGQGNTDTQYF. The nucleotides read TGTGCCAGTAGTATGGGTCAGGGCAACACAGATACGCAGTATTTT.